The 2 T cell receptor beta chains below were found in one sample sequenced in a study of long-term antiretroviral therapy in people with HIV. Run at survey level, the immunoSEQ assay was version v3.0. Only in-frame clones appear in the TCRdb table, and some are missing; sequencing was by immunoSEQ multiplex PCR. Found here are 28,000 or so clones, roughly 84% of them singletons; the top ten hold less than 7%. Sample: unsorted PBMCs, taken 0.4 years after starting antiretroviral therapy. The receptors derive from a man aged 18 to 30 with HIV.

V usage is TRBV13 and J usage is TRBJ1-1; unclear D gene. Between the trimmed V and J ends, which lost 1 base and 5 bases, there was a span of 14 bases. CDR3 length: 15 amino acids. Germline CDR1 reads PRHDT; CDR2 reads FYEKMQ (reference sequence). CDR3 DNA: TGTGCCAGCAGCTTAGTATTGGGAAAACGAACTGAAGCTTTCTTT. It specifies CASSLVLGKRTEAFF. The variable domain in full, completed from reference TRBV13 and TRBJ1-1, reads AAGVIQSPRHLIKEKRETATLKCYPIPRHDTVYWYQQGPGQDPQFLISFYEKMQSDKGSIPDRFSAQQFSDYHSELNMSSLELGDSALYFCASSLVLGKRTEAFFGQGTRLTVV.

The chain carries TRBV9 and TRBJ1-1; 7 positions agree with TRBD1. CDR1 is SGDLS and CDR2 is YYNGEE in the germline V gene. CDR3 length equals 13 residues. The trim removed 4 bases at V and 5 bases at J, leaving 5 bases unmatched. The DNA for the CDR3 is TGTGCCAGCAGCCTGGGGACAGCTACTGAAGCTTTCTTT. Amino acid sequence: CASSLGTATEAFF.